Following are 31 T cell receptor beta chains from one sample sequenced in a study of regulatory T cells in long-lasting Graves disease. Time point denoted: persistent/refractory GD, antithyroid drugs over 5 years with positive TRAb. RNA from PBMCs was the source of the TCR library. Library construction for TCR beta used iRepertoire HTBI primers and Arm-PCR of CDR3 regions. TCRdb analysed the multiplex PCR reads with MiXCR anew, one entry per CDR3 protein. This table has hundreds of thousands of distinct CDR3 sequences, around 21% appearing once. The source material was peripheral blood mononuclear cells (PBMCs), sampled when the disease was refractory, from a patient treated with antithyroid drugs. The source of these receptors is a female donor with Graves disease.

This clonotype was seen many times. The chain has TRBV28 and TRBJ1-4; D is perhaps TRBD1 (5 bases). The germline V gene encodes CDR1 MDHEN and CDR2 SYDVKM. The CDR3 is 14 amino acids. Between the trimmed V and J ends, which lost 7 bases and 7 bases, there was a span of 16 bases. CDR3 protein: CASTPSGGTEKLFF. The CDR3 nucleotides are TGTGCCAGCACTCCAAGTGGGGGAACTGAAAAACTGTTTTTT. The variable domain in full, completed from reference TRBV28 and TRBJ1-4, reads DVKVTQSSRYLVKRTGEKVFLECVQDMDHENMFWYRQDPGLGLRLIYFSYDVKMKEKGDIPEGYSVSREKKERFSLILESASTNQTSMYLCASTPSGGTEKLFFGSGTQLSVL.

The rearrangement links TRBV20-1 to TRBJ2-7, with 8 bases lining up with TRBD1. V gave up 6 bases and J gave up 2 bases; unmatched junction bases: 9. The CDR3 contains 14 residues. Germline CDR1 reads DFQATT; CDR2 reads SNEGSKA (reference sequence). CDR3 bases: TGCAGTGCCATTCCGGACAGGGCAGCCTACGAGCAGTACTTC. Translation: CSAIPDRAAYEQYF.

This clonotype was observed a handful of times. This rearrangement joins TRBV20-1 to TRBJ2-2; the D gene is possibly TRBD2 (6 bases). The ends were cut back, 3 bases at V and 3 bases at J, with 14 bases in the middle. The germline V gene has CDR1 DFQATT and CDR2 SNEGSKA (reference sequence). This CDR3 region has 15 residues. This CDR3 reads CSARVGGKDTGELFF. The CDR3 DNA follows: TGCAGTGCTAGGGTGGGCGGGAAGGACACCGGGGAGCTGTTTTTT.

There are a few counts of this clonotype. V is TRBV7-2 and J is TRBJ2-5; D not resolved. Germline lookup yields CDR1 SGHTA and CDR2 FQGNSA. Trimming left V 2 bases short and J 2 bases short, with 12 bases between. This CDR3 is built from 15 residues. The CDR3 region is CASSLFRLTQETQYF. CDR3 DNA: TGTGCCAGCAGCTTATTTCGACTGACACAAGAGACCCAGTACTTC.

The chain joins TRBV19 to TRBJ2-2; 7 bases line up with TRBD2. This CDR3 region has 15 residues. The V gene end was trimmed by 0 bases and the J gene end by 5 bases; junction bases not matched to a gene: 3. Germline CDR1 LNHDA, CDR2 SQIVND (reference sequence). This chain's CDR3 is CASSIEGTTTGELFF. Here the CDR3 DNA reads TGTGCCAGTAGTATAGAGGGGACTACGACCGGGGAGCTGTTTTTT.

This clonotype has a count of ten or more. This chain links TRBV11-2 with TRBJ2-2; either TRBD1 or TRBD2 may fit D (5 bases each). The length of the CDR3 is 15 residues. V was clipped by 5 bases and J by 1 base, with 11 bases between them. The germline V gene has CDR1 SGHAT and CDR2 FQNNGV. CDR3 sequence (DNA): TGTGCCAGCAGCCGGAGTGGGGGGAACACCGGGGAGCTGTTTTTT. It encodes CASSRSGGNTGELFF.

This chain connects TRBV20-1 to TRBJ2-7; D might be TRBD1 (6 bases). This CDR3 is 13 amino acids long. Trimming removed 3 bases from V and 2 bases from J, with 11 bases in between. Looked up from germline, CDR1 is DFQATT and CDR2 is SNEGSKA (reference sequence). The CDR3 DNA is TGCAGTGCTAGTGCAGGGGAGACCTACGAGCAGTACTTC. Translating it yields CSASAGETYEQYF.

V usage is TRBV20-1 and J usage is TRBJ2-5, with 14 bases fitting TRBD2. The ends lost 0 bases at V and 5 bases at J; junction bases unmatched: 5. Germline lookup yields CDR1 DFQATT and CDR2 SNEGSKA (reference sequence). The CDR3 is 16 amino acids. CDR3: CSARDRLAGGPETQYF. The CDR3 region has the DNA TGCAGTGCTAGAGATCGACTAGCGGGAGGGCCGGAGACCCAGTACTTC.

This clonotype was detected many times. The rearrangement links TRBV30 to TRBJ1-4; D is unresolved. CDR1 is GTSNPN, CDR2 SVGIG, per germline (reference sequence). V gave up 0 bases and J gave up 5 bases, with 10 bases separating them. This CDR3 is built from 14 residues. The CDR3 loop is CAWSVPGGNEKLFF. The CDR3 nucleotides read TGTGCCTGGAGTGTCCCGGGTGGGAATGAAAAACTGTTTTTT.

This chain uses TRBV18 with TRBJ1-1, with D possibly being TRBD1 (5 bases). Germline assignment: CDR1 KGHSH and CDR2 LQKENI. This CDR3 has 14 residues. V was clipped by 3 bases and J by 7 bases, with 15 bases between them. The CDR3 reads CASSPGIGHVEAFF. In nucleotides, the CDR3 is TGTGCCAGCTCACCCGGAATCGGACATGTTGAAGCTTTCTTT.

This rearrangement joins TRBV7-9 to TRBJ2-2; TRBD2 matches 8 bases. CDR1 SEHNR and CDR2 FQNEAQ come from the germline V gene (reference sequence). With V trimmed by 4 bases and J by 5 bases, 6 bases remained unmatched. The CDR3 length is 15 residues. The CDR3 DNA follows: TGTGCCAGCAGCTCGGGAGGGCCGAGAACCGGGGAGCTGTTTTTT. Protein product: CASSSGGPRTGELFF.

CDR3: CASSSIYNSPLHF. The CDR3 DNA reads TGTGCCAGCAGCTCCATCTATAATTCACCCCTCCACTTT. The chain is built from TRBV7-3 and TRBJ1-6; the D is unclear. The V gene's germline CDR1 is SGHTA and CDR2 FQGTGA. Trimming shortened V by 4 bases and J by 3 bases, and 4 bases separated the two germline ends. The CDR3 sequence is 13 residues long.

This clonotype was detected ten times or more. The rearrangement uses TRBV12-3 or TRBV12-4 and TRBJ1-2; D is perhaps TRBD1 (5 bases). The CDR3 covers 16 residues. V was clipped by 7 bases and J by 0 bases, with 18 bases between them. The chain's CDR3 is CASTTYGGRANYGYTF. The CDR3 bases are TGTGCCAGCACTACCTATGGGGGGAGGGCTAACTATGGCTACACCTTC.

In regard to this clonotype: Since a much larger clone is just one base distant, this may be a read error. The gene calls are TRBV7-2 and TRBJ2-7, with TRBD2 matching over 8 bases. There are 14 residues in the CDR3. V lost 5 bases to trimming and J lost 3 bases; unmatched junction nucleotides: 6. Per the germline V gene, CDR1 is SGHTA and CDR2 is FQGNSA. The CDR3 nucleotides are TGTGCCAGCAGCCCGGGACTAGGGTACTACGAGCAGTACTTC. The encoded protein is CASSPGLGYYEQYF.

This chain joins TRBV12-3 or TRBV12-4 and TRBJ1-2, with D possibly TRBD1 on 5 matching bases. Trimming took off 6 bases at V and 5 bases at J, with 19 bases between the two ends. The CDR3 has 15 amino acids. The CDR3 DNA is TGTGCCAGCAGGGACGGGACTTGGCAGCTATATGGCTACACCTTC. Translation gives CASRDGTWQLYGYTF.

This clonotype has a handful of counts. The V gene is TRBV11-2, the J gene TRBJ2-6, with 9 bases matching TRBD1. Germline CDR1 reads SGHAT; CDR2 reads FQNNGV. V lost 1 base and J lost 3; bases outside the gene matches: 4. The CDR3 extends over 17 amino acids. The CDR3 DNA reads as TGTGCCAGCAGCTTAGGACAGGGGGTCGGTGGGGCCAACGTCCTGACTTTC. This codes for CASSLGQGVGGANVLTF.

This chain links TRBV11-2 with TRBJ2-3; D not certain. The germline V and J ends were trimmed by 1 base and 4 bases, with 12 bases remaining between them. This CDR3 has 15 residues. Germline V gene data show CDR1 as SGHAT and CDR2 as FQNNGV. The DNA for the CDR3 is TGTGCCAGCAGCTTAGCCGGCTACGCTTCAGATACGCAGTATTTT. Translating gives CASSLAGYASDTQYF.

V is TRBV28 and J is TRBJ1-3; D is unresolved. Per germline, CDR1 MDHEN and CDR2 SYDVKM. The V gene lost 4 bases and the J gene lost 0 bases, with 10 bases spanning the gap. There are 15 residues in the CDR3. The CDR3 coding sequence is TGTGCCAGCAGTTCCCCCCGGAGCTCTGGAAACACCATATATTTT. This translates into CASSSPRSSGNTIYF.

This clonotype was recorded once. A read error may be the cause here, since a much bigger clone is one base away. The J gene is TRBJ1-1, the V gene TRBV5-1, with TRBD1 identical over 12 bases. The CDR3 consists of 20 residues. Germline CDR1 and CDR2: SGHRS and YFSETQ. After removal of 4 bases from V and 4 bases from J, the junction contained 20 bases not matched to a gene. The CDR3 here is CASSRVPGQGARGPSTEAFF. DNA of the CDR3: TGCGCCAGCAGCCGAGTACCGGGACAGGGGGCCCGGGGGCCGAGCACTGAAGCTTTCTTT.

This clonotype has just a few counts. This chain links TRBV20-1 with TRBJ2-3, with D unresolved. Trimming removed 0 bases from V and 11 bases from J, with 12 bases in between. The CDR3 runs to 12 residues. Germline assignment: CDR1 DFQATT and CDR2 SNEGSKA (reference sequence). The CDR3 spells CSARDQPGGQYF. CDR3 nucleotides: TGCAGTGCTAGAGATCAACCAGGCGGGCAGTATTTT.

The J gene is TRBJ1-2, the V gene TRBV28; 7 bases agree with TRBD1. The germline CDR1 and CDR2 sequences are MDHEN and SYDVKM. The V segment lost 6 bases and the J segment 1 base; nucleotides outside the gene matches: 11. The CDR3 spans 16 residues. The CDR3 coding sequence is TGTGCCAGCAGCCCAAGACAGGGACTAAATAACTATGGCTACACCTTC. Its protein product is CASSPRQGLNNYGYTF.

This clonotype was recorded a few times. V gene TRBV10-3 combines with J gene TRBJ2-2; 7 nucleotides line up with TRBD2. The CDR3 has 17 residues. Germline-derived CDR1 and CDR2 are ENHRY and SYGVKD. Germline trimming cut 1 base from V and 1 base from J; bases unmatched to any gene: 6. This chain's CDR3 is CAISEWGGLLNTGELFF. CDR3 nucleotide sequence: TGTGCCATCAGTGAGTGGGGGGGACTCTTGAACACCGGGGAGCTGTTTTTT.

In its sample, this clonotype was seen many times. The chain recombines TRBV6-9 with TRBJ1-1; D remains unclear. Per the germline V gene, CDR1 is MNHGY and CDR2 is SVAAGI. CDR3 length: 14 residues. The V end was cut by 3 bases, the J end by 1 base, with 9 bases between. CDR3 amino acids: CASSYGTSNTEAFF. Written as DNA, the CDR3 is TGTGCCAGCAGTTACGGCACCTCGAACACTGAAGCTTTCTTT.

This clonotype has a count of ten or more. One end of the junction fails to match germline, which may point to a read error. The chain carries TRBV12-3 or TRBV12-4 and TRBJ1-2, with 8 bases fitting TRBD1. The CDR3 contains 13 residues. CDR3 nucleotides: TGTGCCAGCAGCTTAGACAGGGGCTATGGCTACACCTTC. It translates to CASSLDRGYGYTF.

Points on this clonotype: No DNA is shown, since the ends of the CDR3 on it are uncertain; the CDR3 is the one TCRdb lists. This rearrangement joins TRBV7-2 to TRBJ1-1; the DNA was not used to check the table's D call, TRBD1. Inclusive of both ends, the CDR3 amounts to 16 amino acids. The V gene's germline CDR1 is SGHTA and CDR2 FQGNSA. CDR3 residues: CASSLGVGTGNTETFF.

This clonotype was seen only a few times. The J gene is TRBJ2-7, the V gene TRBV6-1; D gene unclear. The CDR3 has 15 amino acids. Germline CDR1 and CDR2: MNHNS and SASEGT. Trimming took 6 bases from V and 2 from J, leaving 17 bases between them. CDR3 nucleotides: TGTGCCAGCAGGACGATGATGGGGTTTACCTACGAGCAGTACTTC. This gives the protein CASRTMMGFTYEQYF.

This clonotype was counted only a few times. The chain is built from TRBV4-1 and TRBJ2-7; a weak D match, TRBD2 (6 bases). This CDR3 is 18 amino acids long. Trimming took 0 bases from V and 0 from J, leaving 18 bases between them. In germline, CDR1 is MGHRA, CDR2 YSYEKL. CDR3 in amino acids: CASSQESRLASSSYEQYF. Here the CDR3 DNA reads TGCGCCAGCAGCCAAGAATCCCGGCTAGCGTCGAGCTCCTACGAGCAGTACTTC.

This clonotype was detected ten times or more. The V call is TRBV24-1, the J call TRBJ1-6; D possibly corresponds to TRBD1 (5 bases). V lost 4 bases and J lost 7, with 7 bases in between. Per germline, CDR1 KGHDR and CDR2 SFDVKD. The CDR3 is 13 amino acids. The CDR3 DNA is TGTGCCACCAGTGAGGGGCCGAATTCACCCCTCCACTTT. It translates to CATSEGPNSPLHF.

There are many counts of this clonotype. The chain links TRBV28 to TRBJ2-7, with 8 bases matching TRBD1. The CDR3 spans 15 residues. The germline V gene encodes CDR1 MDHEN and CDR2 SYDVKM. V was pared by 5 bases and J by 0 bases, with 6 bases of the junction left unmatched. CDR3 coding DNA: TGTGCCAGCAGTATCAGACAGGGGAGCTCCTACGAGCAGTACTTC. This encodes CASSIRQGSSYEQYF.

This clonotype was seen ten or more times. CDR3 residues: CASSTGRLQETQYF. For the CDR3, the DNA is TGCGCCAGCAGTACGGGACGGCTCCAAGAGACCCAGTACTTC. This chain uses TRBV10-2 with TRBJ2-5; the D call may be TRBD1 or TRBD2 (5 bases each). This CDR3 has 14 amino acids. Per germline, CDR1 WSHSY and CDR2 SAAADI. The ends were cut back, 5 bases at V and 1 base at J, with 11 bases in the middle.

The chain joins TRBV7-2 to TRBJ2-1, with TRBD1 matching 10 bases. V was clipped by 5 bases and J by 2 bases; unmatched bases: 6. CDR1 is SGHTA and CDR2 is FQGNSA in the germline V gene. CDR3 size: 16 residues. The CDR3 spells CASSRPGQGPYNEQFF. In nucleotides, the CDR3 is TGTGCCAGCAGCAGACCGGGACAGGGGCCCTACAATGAGCAGTTCTTC.